The rows below give T cell receptor beta chains drawn from one sample of a study of blood T cell repertoires in COVID-19. Sequencing was performed with immunoSEQ multiplex PCR; in TCRdb, only in-frame clones are kept and a portion is missing. The sample contains about 150,000 clones, around nine tenths of which appear only once. Sequencing input: peripheral blood. The receptors derive from an elderly woman with COVID-19, enrolled during active disease. CDR3s include the opening cysteine and the closing phenylalanine or tryptophan. D genes are given only for firm matches. Clone size is given for some rows only: seen once, a few or many times, or a class if the clone is expanded.

TRBD1,TRBV27,NA,TRBJ1-5,TGTGCCAGCAGTCCCACAGGGGGGCCAGGCAATCAGCCCCAGCATTTT,CASSPTGGPGNQPQHF
TRBD2,TRBV7-9,NA,TRBJ2-7,TGTGCCAGCAGCCCGCGGACTAGCGGGATCTACGAGCAGTACTTC,CASSPRTSGIYEQYF
NA,TRBV28,NA,TRBJ1-2,TGTGCCAGCAGTTTACAGGCCTACTATGGCTACACCTTC,CASSLQAYYGYTF
NA,TRBV7-7,few,TRBJ2-5,TGTGCTAGCAGCTCGAAAGCCCAGGGTGGGGAGACCCAGTACTTC,CASSSKAQGGETQYF
TRBD1,TRBV3-1/TRBV3-2,NA,TRBJ1-1,TGTGCCAGCAGTCAAGGGGGACAGAGGACTGAAGCTTTCTTT,CASSQGGQRTEAFF
TRBD2,TRBV11-3,NA,TRBJ2-3,TGTGCCAGCAGTAGCGGGAGTATGGGAGATACGCAGTATTTT,CASSSGSMGDTQYF
NA,TRBV19,NA,TRBJ2-3,TGTGCCAGTAGTGTACAGGTTTCCACAGATACGCAGTATTTT,CASSVQVSTDTQYF
NA,TRBV18,NA,TRBJ1-4,TGTGCCAGCTCACTAACTTGGGGGGACACTAATGAAAAACTGTTTTTT,CASSLTWGDTNEKLFF
TRBD1,TRBV6-2/TRBV6-3,NA,TRBJ1-4,TGTGCCAGCAGTTACGCGTCAGGGGGGGAAAAACTGTTTTTT,CASSYASGGEKLFF
TRBD2,TRBV5-1,NA,TRBJ2-5,TGCGCCAGCAGCTCAGGGACTAGCAGAGAGACCCAGTACTTC,CASSSGTSRETQYF
NA,TRBV4-3,once,TRBJ2-6,TGCGCCAGCAGCCACGAACAGGGCACTGGGGCCAACGTCCTGACTTTC,CASSHEQGTGANVLTF
TRBD2,TRBV18,once,TRBJ2-3,TGTGCCAGCTCACCACCTAGAGCGGGAGGGTCGCTTCCAAGCACAGATACGCAGTATTTT,CASSPPRAGGSLPSTDTQYF
TRBD1,TRBV4-2,NA,TRBJ1-1,TGTGCCAGCAGCTCTCCGGGACAGATGAACACTGAAGCTTTCTTT,CASSSPGQMNTEAFF
NA,TRBV3-1/TRBV3-2,few,TRBJ1-3,TGTGCCAGCAGCCAATTAACAGGAGCAAGCTCTGGAAACACCATATATTTT,CASSQLTGASSGNTIYF
NA,TRBV7-3,once,TRBJ2-2,TGTGCCAGCAGCTTAACCATCGGGTCCGGGGAGCTGTTTTTT,CASSLTIGSGELFF
NA,TRBV4-2,NA,TRBJ2-1,TGTGCCAGCAGCCAAGGCAGTCTTGTGGCCTACAATGAGCAGTTCTTC,CASSQGSLVAYNEQFF